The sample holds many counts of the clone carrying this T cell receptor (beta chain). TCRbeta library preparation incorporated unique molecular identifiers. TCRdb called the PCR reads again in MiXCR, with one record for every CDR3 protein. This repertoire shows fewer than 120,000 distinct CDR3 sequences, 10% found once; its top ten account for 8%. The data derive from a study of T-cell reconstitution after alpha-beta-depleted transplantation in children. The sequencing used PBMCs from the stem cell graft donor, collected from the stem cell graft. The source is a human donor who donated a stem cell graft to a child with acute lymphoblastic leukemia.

CDR3 nucleotide sequence: TGCAGCGTCACAGGGGATTATAGAAACGAGCAGTACTTC. It translates to CSVTGDYRNEQYF. The chain employs TRBV29-1 and TRBJ2-7, with 7 bases aligning to TRBD1. J was trimmed by 5 bases and V by 6 bases; bases with no gene match: 10. Looked up from germline, CDR1 is SQVTM and CDR2 is ANQGSEA. The CDR3 is 13 amino acids.